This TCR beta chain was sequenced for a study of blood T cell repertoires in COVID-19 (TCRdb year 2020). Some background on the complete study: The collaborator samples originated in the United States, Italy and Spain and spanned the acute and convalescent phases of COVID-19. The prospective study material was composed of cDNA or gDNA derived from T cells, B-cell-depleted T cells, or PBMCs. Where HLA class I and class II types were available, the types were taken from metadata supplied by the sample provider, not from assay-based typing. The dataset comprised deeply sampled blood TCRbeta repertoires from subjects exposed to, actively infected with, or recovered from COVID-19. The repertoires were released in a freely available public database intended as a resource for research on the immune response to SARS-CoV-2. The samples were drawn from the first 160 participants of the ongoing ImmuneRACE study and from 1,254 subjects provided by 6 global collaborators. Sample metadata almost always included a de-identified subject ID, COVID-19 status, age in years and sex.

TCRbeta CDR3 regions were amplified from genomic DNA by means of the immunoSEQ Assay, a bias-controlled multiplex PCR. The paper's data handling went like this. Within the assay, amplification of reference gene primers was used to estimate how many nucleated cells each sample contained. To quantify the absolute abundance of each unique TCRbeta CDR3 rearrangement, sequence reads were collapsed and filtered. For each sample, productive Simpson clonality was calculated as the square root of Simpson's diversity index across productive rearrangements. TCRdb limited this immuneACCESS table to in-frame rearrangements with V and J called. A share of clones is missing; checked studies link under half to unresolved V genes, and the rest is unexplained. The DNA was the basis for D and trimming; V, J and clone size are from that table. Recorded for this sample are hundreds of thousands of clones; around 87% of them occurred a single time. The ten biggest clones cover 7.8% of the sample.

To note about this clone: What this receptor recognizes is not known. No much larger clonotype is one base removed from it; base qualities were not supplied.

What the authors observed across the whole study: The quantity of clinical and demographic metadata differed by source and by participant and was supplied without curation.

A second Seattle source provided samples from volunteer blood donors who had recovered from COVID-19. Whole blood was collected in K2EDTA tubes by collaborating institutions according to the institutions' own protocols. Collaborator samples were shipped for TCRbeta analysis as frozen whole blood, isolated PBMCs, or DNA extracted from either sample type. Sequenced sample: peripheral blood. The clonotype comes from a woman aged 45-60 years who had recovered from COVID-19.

CDR3 protein: CASSPEAGGDVEQYF. DNA sequence: TGTGCCAGCAGTCCCGAAGCGGGGGGGGACGTGGAGCAGTACTTC. This chain is built from TRBV5-4 and TRBJ2-7; 10 nucleotides in the junction match TRBD2. The CDR3 numbers 15 residues from cysteine through phenylalanine. The entry retains the CDR3 DNA only, 45 bases that are in frame from base 1. Relative to germline, V is missing 5 bases and J is missing 7 bases, with 12 bases of the junction outside any gene match. Per the germline V gene (reference sequence), SGHNT is the CDR1 and YYREEE is the CDR2. Joined to the reference TRBV5-4 and TRBJ2-7 proteins, this CDR3 gives the full variable domain: ETGVTQSPTHLIKTRGQQVTLRCSSQSGHNTVSWYQQALGQGPQFIFQYYREEENGRGNFPPRFSGLQFPNYSSELNVNALELDDSALYLCASSPEAGGDVEQYFGPGTRLTVT.